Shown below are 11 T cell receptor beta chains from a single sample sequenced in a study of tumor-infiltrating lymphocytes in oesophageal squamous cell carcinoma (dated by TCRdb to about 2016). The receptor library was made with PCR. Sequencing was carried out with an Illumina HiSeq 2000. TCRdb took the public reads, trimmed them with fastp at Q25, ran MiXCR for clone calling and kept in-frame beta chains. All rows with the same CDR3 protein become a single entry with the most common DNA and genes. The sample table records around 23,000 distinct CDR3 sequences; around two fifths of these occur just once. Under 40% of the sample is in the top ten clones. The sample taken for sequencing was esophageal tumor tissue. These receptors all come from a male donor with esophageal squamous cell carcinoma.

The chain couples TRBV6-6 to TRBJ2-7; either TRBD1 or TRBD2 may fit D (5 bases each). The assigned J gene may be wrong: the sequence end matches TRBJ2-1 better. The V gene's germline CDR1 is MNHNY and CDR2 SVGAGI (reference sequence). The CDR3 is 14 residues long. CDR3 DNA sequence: TGTGCCAGCAGTTACGACGGGGCTCAAAATGAGCAGTTCTTC. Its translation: CASSYDGAQNEQFF.

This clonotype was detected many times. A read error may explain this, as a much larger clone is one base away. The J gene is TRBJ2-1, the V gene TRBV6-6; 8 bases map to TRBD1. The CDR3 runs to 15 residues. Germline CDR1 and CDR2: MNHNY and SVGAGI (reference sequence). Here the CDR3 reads CAISYLGTGTNEQFF. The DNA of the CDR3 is TGTGCCATCAGTTACTTGGGGACAGGAACTAATGAGCAGTTCTTC.

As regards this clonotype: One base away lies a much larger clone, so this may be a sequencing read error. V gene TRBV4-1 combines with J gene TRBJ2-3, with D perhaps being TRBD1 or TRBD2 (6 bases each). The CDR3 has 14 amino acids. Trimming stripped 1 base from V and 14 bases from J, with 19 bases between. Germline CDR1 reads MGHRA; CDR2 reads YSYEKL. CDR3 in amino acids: CASSQGRDTGELYF. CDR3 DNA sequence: TGCGCCAGCAGCCAAGGGCGGGACACCGGGGAGCTGTATTTT.

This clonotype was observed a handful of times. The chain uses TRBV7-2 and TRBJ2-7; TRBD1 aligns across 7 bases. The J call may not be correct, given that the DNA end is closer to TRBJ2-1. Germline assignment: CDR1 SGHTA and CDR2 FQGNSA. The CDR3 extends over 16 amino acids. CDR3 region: CASSSIGTVQGAEQFF. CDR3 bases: TGTGCCAGCAGCTCGATAGGGACAGTACAGGGAGCTGAGCAGTTCTTC.

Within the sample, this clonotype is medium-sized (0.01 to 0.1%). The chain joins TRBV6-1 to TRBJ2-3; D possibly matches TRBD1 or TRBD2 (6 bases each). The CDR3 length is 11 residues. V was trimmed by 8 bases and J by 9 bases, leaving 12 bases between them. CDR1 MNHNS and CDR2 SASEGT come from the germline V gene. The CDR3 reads CASSSGATQYF. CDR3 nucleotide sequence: TGTGCCAGCTCTTCGGGGGCAACGCAGTATTTT.

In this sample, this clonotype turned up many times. This chain's CDR3 is CASITRGSSYEQYF. DNA of the CDR3: TGTGCCAGCATCACCCGCGGGAGCTCCTACGAGCAGTACTTC. V and J are TRBV6-1 and TRBJ2-7; TRBD2 aligns across 7 bases. With 7 bases clipped from V and 0 bases from J, the junction kept 6 bases outside the gene matches. The CDR3 loop spans 14 amino acids. Germline CDR1 and CDR2: MNHNS and SASEGT.

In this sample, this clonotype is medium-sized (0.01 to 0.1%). The CDR3 nucleotides are TGTGCCAGCAGCACTTGGGGGGACCACACTGAAGCTTTCTTT. It is translated as CASSTWGDHTEAFF. The genes are TRBV7-9 and TRBJ1-1; possibly TRBD1 for D (5 bases). Germline-derived CDR1 and CDR2 are SEHNR and FQNEAQ (reference sequence). CDR3 size: 14 residues. V lost 5 bases and J lost 3, with 13 bases in between. The variable domain in full, with the rest retrieved from reference TRBV7-9 and TRBJ1-1, is DTGVSQNPRHKITKRGQNVTFRCDPISEHNRLYWYRQTLGQGPEFLTYFQNEAQLEKSRLLSDRFSAERPKGSFSTLEIQRTEQGDSAMYLCASSTWGDHTEAFFGQGTRLTVV.

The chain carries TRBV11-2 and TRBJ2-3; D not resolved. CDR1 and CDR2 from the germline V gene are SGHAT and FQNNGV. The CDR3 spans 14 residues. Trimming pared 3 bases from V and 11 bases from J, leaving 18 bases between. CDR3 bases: TGTGCCAGCAGCTTGAGCGACTCAAACAATGAGCAGTATTTT. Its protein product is CASSLSDSNNEQYF.

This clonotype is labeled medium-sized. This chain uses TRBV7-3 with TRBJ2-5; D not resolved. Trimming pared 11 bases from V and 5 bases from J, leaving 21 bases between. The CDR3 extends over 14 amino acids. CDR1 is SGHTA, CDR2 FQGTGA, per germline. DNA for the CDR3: TGTGCCCGAATGAGCAAGGCGAGTAGGGAGACCCAGTACTTC. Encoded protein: CARMSKASRETQYF. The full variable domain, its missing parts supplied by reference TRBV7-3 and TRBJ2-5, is GAGVSQTPSNKVTEKGKYVELRCDPISGHTALYWYRQSLGQGPEFLIYFQGTGAADDSGLPNDRFFAVRPEGSVSTLKIQRTERGDSAVYLCARMSKASRETQYFGPGTRLLVL.

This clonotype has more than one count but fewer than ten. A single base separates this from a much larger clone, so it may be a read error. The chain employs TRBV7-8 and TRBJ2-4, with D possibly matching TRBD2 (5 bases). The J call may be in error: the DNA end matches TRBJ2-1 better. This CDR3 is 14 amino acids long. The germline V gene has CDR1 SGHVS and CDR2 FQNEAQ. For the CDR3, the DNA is TGTGCCAGCAGCCCGGAGGCCGGGCCTGAGACCCAGTTCTTC. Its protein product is CASSPEAGPETQFF.

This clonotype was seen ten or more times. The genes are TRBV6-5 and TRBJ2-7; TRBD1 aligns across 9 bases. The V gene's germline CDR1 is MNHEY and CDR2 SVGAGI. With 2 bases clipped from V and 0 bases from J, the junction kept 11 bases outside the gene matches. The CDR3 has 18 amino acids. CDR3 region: CASSYRGTGIRSSYEQYF. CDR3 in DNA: TGTGCCAGCAGTTACCGCGGGACAGGGATCAGGAGCTCCTACGAGCAGTACTTC.